These 2 T cell receptor beta chains were all obtained from the same sample, sequenced in a study of blood T cell repertoires in COVID-19. The method was immunoSEQ multiplex PCR; TCRdb's version includes in-frame clones alone and lacks a portion of them. Of tens of thousands of clones in the sample, over 85% are singletons; the top ten hold around a quarter. Sequencing input: peripheral blood. All receptors come from a woman over 75 with acute or convalescent COVID-19.

This chain joins TRBV9 and TRBJ2-1, with 9 bases fitting TRBD2. The CDR3 consists of 16 residues. V gave up 1 base and J gave up 12 bases; unmatched junction bases: 14. Germline-derived CDR1 and CDR2 are SGDLS and YYNGEE. In DNA, the CDR3 is TGTGCCAGCAGCGTACTCGGCGGGGGGGAGCTGGAGGGGCAGTTCTTC. This encodes CASSVLGGGELEGQFF.

The chain couples TRBV28 to TRBJ1-5, with D unclear. Germline V lookup: CDR1 MDHEN, CDR2 SYDVKM. The CDR3 loop spans 15 amino acids. Between the trimmed V and J ends, which lost 7 bases and 0 bases, there was a span of 13 bases. DNA for the CDR3: TGTGCCAGCACGCGGGCAGATCATAGCAATCAGCCCCAGCATTTT. Translation: CASTRADHSNQPQHF.